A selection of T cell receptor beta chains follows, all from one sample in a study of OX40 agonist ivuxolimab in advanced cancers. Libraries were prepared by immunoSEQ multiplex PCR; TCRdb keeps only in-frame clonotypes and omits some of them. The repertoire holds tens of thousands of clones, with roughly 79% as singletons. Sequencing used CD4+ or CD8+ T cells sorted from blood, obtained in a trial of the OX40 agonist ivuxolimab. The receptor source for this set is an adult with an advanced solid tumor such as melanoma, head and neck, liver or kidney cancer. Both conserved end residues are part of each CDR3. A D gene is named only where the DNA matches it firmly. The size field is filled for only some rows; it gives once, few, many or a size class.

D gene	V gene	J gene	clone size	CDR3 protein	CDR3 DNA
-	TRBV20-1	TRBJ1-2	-	CSAPTAVGYTF	TGCAGTGCTCCCACTGCGGTTGGCTACACCTTC
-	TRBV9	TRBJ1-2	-	CASSVDAGVAYTF	TGTGCCAGCAGCGTAGACGCTGGGGTTGCCTACACCTTC
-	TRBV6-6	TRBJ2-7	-	CASSDPGPSYEQYF	TGTGCCAGCAGTGACCCGGGACCATCCTACGAGCAGTACTTC
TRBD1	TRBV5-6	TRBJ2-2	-	CASSLLGQGNTGELFF	TGTGCCAGCAGCTTGTTGGGACAGGGGAACACCGGGGAGCTGTTTTTT
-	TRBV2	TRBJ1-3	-	CASTTDIGNTIYF	TGTGCCAGCACTACGGACATTGGAAACACCATATATTTT
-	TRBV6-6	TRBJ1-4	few	CATEKEKLFF	TGTGCAACCGAGAAGGAAAAACTGTTTTTT
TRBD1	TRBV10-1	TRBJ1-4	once	CASSESWHGQGKLFF	TGCGCCAGCAGTGAGTCTTGGCACGGACAGGGAAAACTGTTTTTT
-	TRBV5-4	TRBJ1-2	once	CASSSPQGGNYGYTF	TGTGCCAGCAGCTCCCCGCAAGGAGGTAACTATGGCTACACCTTC
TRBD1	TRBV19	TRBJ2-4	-	CASSPGQQIAKNIQYF	TGTGCCAGTAGTCCGGGACAGCAAATAGCCAAAAACATTCAGTACTTC
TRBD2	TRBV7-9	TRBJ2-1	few	CASTSGGYSSYNEQFF	TGTGCCAGCACCTCGGGGGGGTACAGCTCCTACAATGAGCAGTTCTTC
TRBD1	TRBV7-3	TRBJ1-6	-	CASSLRGQLYNSPLHF	TGTGCCAGCAGCTTAAGGGGACAGCTTTATAATTCACCCCTCCACTTT
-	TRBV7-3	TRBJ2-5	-	CASSLTRTAGETQYF	TGTGCCAGCAGCTTAACGAGGACAGCCGGGGAGACCCAGTACTTC
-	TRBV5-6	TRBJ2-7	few	CASSLVPPRSAEQYF	TGTGCCAGCAGCTTGGTTCCCCCTAGAAGTGCCGAGCAGTACTTC
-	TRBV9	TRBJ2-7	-	CASSPHAGQGSYEQYF	TGTGCCAGCAGCCCCCACGCGGGGCAGGGCTCCTACGAGCAGTACTTC
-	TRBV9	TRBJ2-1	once	CASSVVEAWGQFF	TGTGCCAGCAGCGTAGTCGAGGCCTGGGGGCAGTTCTTC
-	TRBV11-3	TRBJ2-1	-	CASSLDSGNEQFF	TGTGCCAGCAGCTTAGATTCGGGAAATGAGCAGTTCTTC
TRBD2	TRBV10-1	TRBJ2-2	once	CASRGGTNTGELFF	TGCGCCAGCAGGGGGGGGACGAACACCGGGGAGCTGTTTTTT
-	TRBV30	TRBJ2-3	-	CAWTRGWDSRTDTQYF	TGTGCCTGGACCCGGGGGTGGGACTCACGCACAGATACGCAGTATTTT
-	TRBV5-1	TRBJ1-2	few	CASTLDGVGGYTF	TGCGCCAGCACCCTCGACGGGGTTGGCGGCTACACCTTC
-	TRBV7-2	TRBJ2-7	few	CASSFEQPYEQYF	TGTGCCAGCAGCTTTGAGCAGCCCTACGAGCAGTACTTC
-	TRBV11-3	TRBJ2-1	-	CASSLDQNSREQFF	TGTGCCAGCAGCTTAGATCAGAACTCCCGAGAGCAGTTCTTC
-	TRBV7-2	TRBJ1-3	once	CASSPEGYTIYF	TGTGCCAGCAGTCCGGAGGGGTACACCATATATTTT
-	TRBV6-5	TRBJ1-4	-	CASSYSGNMNEKLFF	TGTGCCAGCAGTTACTCGGGGAACATGAATGAAAAACTGTTTTTT
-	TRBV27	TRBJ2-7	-	CASSLRQGGAEQYF	TGTGCCAGCAGTTTGCGGCAGGGGGGGGCGGAGCAGTACTTC
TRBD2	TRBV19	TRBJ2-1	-	CASSPRSGGIGYNEQFF	TGTGCCAGTAGTCCGAGGAGCGGGGGTATCGGCTACAATGAGCAGTTCTTC
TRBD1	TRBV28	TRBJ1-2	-	CASSLGNDRARGYTF	TGTGCCAGCAGTTTAGGCAATGACAGGGCGAGGGGCTACACCTTC
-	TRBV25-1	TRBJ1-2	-	CASSEFAGSSYTF	TGTGCCAGCAGTGAATTTGCAGGGAGTAGCTACACCTTC
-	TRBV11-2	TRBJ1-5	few	CASSYGEFQPQHF	TGTGCCAGCAGCTACGGGGAGTTCCAGCCCCAGCATTTT
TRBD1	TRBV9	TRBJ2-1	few	CASSVTGGNEQFF	TGTGCCAGCAGCGTCACAGGGGGCAATGAGCAGTTCTTC
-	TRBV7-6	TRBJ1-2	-	CASTSLSDGLSGYTF	TGTGCCAGCACCTCACTTTCGGACGGCCTCAGTGGCTACACCTTC
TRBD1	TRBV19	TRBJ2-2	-	CASRPTGDTGELFF	TGTGCCAGTAGGCCGACAGGGGACACCGGGGAGCTGTTTTTT
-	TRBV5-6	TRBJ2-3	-	CASTLRGAGSDTQYF	TGTGCCAGCACCTTGAGGGGGGCGGGGTCAGATACGCAGTATTTT
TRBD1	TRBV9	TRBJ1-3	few	CASSPRQGAGNTIYF	TGTGCCAGCAGCCCGAGACAGGGCGCGGGAAACACCATATATTTT
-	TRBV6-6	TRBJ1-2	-	CASSGALGPYGYTF	TGTGCCAGCAGTGGTGCCCTAGGGCCCTATGGCTACACCTTC
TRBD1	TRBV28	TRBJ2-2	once	CASSFSGGNTGELFF	TGTGCCAGCAGTTTCTCAGGGGGGAACACCGGGGAGCTGTTTTTT
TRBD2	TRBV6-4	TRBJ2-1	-	CASSIAGGNNEQFF	TGTGCCAGCAGTATAGCGGGAGGGAACAATGAGCAGTTCTTC
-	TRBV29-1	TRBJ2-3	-	CSAPGPLGGTDTQYF	TGCAGCGCCCCGGGACCCCTAGGGGGGACAGATACGCAGTATTTT
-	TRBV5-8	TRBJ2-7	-	CASSLWTQGSSYEQYF	TGTGCCAGCAGTCTTTGGACCCAGGGAAGCTCCTACGAGCAGTACTTC
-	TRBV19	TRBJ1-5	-	CASTDDTGNQPQHF	TGTGCCAGTACCGATGACACAGGGAATCAGCCCCAGCATTTT
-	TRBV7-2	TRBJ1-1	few	CASSLRRTLNTEAFF	TGTGCCAGCAGCTTAAGGCGGACACTTAACACTGAAGCTTTCTTT
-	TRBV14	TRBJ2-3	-	CASSQGGGLRGTDTQYF	TGTGCCAGCAGCCAAGGAGGGGGACTCCGAGGGACCGATACGCAGTATTTT
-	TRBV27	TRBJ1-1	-	CASSLSSRGVAVNTEAFF	TGTGCCAGCAGTTTATCGAGTAGAGGGGTGGCGGTGAACACTGAAGCTTTCTTT
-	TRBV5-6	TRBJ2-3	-	CASSLGDTQYF	TGTGCCAGCAGCTTGGGAGATACGCAGTATTTT
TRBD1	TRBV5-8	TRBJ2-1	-	CASSTGQSSYNEQFF	TGTGCCAGCAGCACGGGACAGAGCTCCTACAATGAGCAGTTCTTC
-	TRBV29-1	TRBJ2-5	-	CSVEDLGRGGETQYF	TGCAGCGTTGAAGATCTTGGCAGGGGTGGAGAGACCCAGTACTTC
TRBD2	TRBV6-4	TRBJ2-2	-	CASSDGASGITGELFF	TGTGCCAGCAGTGACGGGGCTAGCGGGATCACCGGGGAGCTGTTTTTT
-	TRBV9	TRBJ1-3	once	CASSPGGVGNTIYF	TGTGCCAGCAGCCCCGGGGGGGTAGGAAACACCATATATTTT
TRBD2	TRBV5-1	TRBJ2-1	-	CASSLASGLYNEQFF	TGCGCCAGCAGCTTGGCTAGCGGCCTCTACAATGAGCAGTTCTTC
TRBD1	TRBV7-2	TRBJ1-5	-	CASSFGTVNQPQHF	TGTGCCAGCAGCTTCGGGACAGTCAATCAGCCCCAGCATTTT
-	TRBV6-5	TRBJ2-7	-	CASSELQKQYF	TGTGCCAGCAGTGAACTCCAGAAGCAGTACTTC
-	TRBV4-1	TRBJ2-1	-	CASSQPTIFSYNEQFF	TGCGCCAGCAGCCAGCCAACTATATTCTCCTACAATGAGCAGTTCTTC
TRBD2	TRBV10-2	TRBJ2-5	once	CASLAGESQYF	TGCGCCAGTTTAGCGGGAGAATCCCAGTACTTC
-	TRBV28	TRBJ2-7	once	CASSLRDGPYKQYF	TGTGCCAGCAGTTTAAGGGACGGACCCTACAAGCAGTACTTC
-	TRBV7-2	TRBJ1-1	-	CASSLGANTEAFF	TGTGCCAGCAGCCTCGGGGCGAACACTGAAGCTTTCTTT
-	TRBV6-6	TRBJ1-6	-	CASSYSGRDSPLHF	TGTGCCAGCAGTTACTCCGGCAGGGATTCACCCCTCCACTTT
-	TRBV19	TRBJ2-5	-	CASSIAVGRQETQYF	TGTGCCAGTAGTATAGCGGTAGGGAGGCAGGAGACCCAGTACTTC